The rows below give T cell receptor beta chains drawn from one sample of a study of blood T cell repertoires in COVID-19. Generated by immunoSEQ multiplex PCR, the TCRdb table keeps only in-frame clones and is missing some. The data contain about 220,000 clones, over 75% of them seen just once; the ten biggest clones take up 3% to 3.5%. The source material was PBMCs or T cells enriched from blood (not recorded which). These receptors originate from a woman in her sixties who had recovered from COVID-19. Both conserved end residues are part of each CDR3. D genes are given only for firm matches. Not every row has a clone size; where given, it reads once, few, many or a size class.

.	.	TRBV27	TRBJ1-6	CASMRQYNSPLHF	TGTGCCAGCATGAGGCAATATAATTCACCCCTCCACTTT
few	.	TRBV21-1	TRBJ2-7	CASSNVDRETYEQYF	TGTGCCAGCAGCAATGTCGACAGGGAAACCTACGAGCAGTACTTC
.	TRBD1	TRBV18	TRBJ1-4	CASSKGAENEKLFF	TGTGCCAGCTCTAAGGGGGCGGAAAATGAAAAACTGTTTTTT
.	TRBD1	TRBV19	TRBJ1-1	CASSTSGQGERTEAFF	TGTGCCAGTAGTACCTCTGGACAGGGGGAGCGCACTGAAGCTTTCTTT
.	.	TRBV4-1	TRBJ2-5	CASSPWRGTPQETQYF	TGCGCCAGCAGCCCATGGCGGGGGACACCACAAGAGACCCAGTACTTC
.	TRBD2	TRBV2	TRBJ2-5	CASSAAGSGRGETQYF	TGTGCCAGCAGTGCCGCGGGTAGCGGGAGGGGGGAGACCCAGTACTTC
.	.	TRBV6-5	TRBJ2-3	CASSYARTQGYTQYF	TGTGCCAGCAGTTACGCACGGACCCAGGGGTATACGCAGTATTTT
few	.	TRBV7-9	TRBJ2-7	CASSSDYYEQYF	TGTGCCAGCAGCTCCGACTACTACGAGCAGTACTTC
few	.	TRBV9	TRBJ2-7	CASSGPIEVDEQYF	TGTGCCAGCAGCGGCCCCATTGAGGTAGACGAGCAGTACTTC
few	TRBD1	TRBV19	TRBJ1-1	CASRLTGANTEAFF	TGTGCCAGTAGGCTGACAGGGGCTAACACTGAAGCTTTCTTT
once	.	TRBV10-3	TRBJ2-3	CATLTGSEDTQYF	TGTGCCACTCTGACGGGGAGCGAGGATACGCAGTATTTT
.	TRBD2	TRBV18	TRBJ2-5	CASSPRTSGIQETQYF	TGTGCCAGCTCACCCCGAACTAGCGGGATACAAGAGACCCAGTACTTC
.	.	TRBV6-2/TRBV6-3	TRBJ1-4	CASSYETTNEKLFF	TGTGCCAGCAGTTATGAGACAACTAATGAAAAACTGTTTTTT